What follows describes a single T cell receptor beta chain. This specimen comes from a study of blood T cell repertoires in COVID-19. Study overall: Acute-phase and convalescent COVID-19 samples originated in the United States, Italy and Spain.

V gave up 6 bases and J gave up 8 bases, with 13 bases separating them. The CDR3 runs to 12 residues. As processed by the authors: Estimated nucleated cell counts came from reference gene primer amplification. The method was immunoSEQ multiplex PCR; TCRdb's version includes in-frame clones alone and lacks a portion of them. From that table come the V and J calls and clone size; the DNA was used to work out D and trimming. The sample shows some 460,000 clones, 75% to 90% of them seen only once. Everyone who took part was 18 to 89 years old, and they came from some 23 US areas. Self-reported history from a screening survey and questionnaire set each donor's cohort.

This TCR was sampled from a young woman who had recovered from COVID-19. The chain has TRBV12-3 or TRBV12-4 and TRBJ1-2, with TRBD1 as a possible D gene (5 bases). Sequenced sample: PBMCs or T cells enriched from blood (not recorded which). The CDR3 nucleotides are TGTGCCAGCAGGTACAGGTTAGGGGGCTACACCTTC. It yields the protein CASRYRLGGYTF.